The clone carrying this TCR beta chain was seen more than once but under ten times. The target antigen is unknown. This sample is part of a study of response to subunit inactivated influenza vaccine. The germline V gene encodes CDR1 MDHEN and CDR2 SYDVKM. Trimming took 4 bases from V and 5 from J; bases not matched to a gene: 7. The CDR3 totals 16 residues. Study-level points and caveats: The study's authors posited that every seasonal influenza vaccination enlists few new T cells.

MiXCR, run by TCRdb on the RT-PCR reads, gives a single entry per CDR3 protein. The sample has fewer than 250,000 distinct CDR3 sequences, approximately 15% seen once. This rearrangement joins TRBV28 to TRBJ2-1; 11 positions match TRBD2. This clonotype was sampled from a man in his fifties who received an inactivated influenza vaccine. This specimen was CD8+ T cells sorted from PBMCs, taken 5 to 6 days after vaccination. In DNA, the CDR3 is TGTGCCAGCAGTTCCTTGGGACTAGCGGACCACAATGAGCAGTTCTTC. Its translation: CASSSLGLADHNEQFF.